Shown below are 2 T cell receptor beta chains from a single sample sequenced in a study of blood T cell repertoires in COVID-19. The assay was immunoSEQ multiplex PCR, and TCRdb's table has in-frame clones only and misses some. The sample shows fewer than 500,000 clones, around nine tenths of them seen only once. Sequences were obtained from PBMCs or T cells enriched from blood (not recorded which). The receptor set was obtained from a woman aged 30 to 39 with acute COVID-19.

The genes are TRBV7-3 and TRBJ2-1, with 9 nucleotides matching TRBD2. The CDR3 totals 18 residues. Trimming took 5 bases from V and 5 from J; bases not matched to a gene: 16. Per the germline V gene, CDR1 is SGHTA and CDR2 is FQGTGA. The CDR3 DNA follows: TGTGCCAGCAGCCCGAGGGCGGGCGCGGGGGGGCCCCACAATGAGCAGTTCTTC. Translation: CASSPRAGAGGPHNEQFF.

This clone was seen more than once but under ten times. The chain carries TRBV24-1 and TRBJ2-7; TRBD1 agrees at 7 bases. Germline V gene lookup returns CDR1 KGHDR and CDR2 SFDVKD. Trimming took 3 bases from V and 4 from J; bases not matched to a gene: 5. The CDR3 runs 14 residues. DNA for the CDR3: TGTGCCACCAGTGATGGGGACAGTTCTTACGAGCAGTACTTC. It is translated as CATSDGDSSYEQYF.